A selection of T cell receptor beta chains follows, all from one sample in a study of T cell clonotyping in hematopoietic cell transplantation. Profiling relied on immunoSEQ multiplex PCR, and the TCRdb table lists in-frame clones only, not all of them. The sample records approximately 11,000 clones, approximately 90% being singletons. Sequences were obtained from peripheral blood mononuclear cells. The receptor source for this set is a woman aged 45-65 years in good health. Some clones in this sample may be carry-over from other donors' samples. CDR3s include the opening cysteine and the closing phenylalanine or tryptophan. A D gene is named only where the DNA matches it firmly. Expanded clones get a size class; other rows say once, few or many, or leave the size out.

DNA: TGTGCCAGCAGTTACTCCATCAGATCTAATTCACCCCTCCACTTT
CDR3: CASSYSIRSNSPLHF
D: -
V: TRBV6-5
size: -
J: TRBJ1-6

DNA: TGTGCCAGCAGCTCTGGACCGAGAGTAGCCCAGTACTTC
CDR3: CASSSGPRVAQYF
D: -
V: TRBV7-3
size: -
J: TRBJ2-5

DNA: TGTGCCAGCAGCGAGGTCGGGTTTGCTAGCGGATACAATGAGCAGTTCTTC
CDR3: CASSEVGFASGYNEQFF
D: TRBD2
V: TRBV2
size: -
J: TRBJ2-1

DNA: TGTGCCTGGAGTAGACAGGGTAGGAATGGCTACACCTTC
CDR3: CAWSRQGRNGYTF
D: TRBD1
V: TRBV30
size: -
J: TRBJ1-2

DNA: TGTGCCAGCAGTTCCAGGGAGGCAGGGAGGCGGTACGAGCAGTACTTC
CDR3: CASSSREAGRRYEQYF
D: -
V: TRBV6-5
size: once
J: TRBJ2-7

DNA: TGTGCCAGCAGTACAGATAATGGCAATCAGCCCCAGCATTTT
CDR3: CASSTDNGNQPQHF
D: -
V: TRBV6-6
size: -
J: TRBJ1-5

DNA: TGCGCCAGCAGCTTGGATTCTGTCTCCTATGGCTACACCTTC
CDR3: CASSLDSVSYGYTF
D: -
V: TRBV5-1
size: once
J: TRBJ1-2

DNA: TGTGCCAGCACCAAACGCGGAGGGACTACTGGGGCCAACGTCCTGACTTTC
CDR3: CASTKRGGTTGANVLTF
D: TRBD2
V: TRBV9
size: once
J: TRBJ2-6

DNA: TGTGCCACCAGCAGAGGCCTTCTAGCGGTGCAAGAGACCCAGTACTTC
CDR3: CATSRGLLAVQETQYF
D: TRBD2
V: TRBV15
size: -
J: TRBJ2-5

DNA: TGTGCCAGCCAACAGGGGTTGAACACTGAAGCTTTCTTT
CDR3: CASQQGLNTEAFF
D: TRBD1
V: TRBV30
size: -
J: TRBJ1-1

DNA: TGTGCCAGCAGTGAAGCGCGGGGGGCTGCTCAGCCCCAGCATTTT
CDR3: CASSEARGAAQPQHF
D: -
V: TRBV2
size: -
J: TRBJ1-5

DNA: TGTGCCAGCAGGCGGGACCCCGGGGAGCTGTTTTTT
CDR3: CASRRDPGELFF
D: -
V: TRBV27
size: -
J: TRBJ2-2

DNA: TGTGCCTGGATTAACGTTCCGGGGGGCGAGCAGTACTTC
CDR3: CAWINVPGGEQYF
D: TRBD2
V: TRBV30
size: -
J: TRBJ2-7

DNA: TGCGCCAGCAGCCAAGGGGACAGCATGAACACCGGGGAGCTGTTTTTT
CDR3: CASSQGDSMNTGELFF
D: TRBD1
V: TRBV4-3
size: -
J: TRBJ2-2

DNA: TGTGCCAGCAGCCCGGGACAGAAACACAATGAGCAGTTCTTC
CDR3: CASSPGQKHNEQFF
D: TRBD1
V: TRBV5-6
size: -
J: TRBJ2-1

DNA: TGTGCCAGCAGCTTGGATCGGAACACTGAAGCTTTCTTT
CDR3: CASSLDRNTEAFF
D: -
V: TRBV5-4
size: -
J: TRBJ1-1

DNA: TGCGCCAGCAGCCAAGATCGGGGCAGGGACCCCACCTTC
CDR3: CASSQDRGRDPTF
D: -
V: TRBV4-1
size: -
J: TRBJ1-2

DNA: TGTGCCAGTAGTATAACCCCGACAGGGTTCGGTGATGGCTACACCTTC
CDR3: CASSITPTGFGDGYTF
D: TRBD1
V: TRBV19
size: -
J: TRBJ1-2

DNA: TGTGCCAGCAGCTCGGCCCCCTATGAGACCCAGTACTTC
CDR3: CASSSAPYETQYF
D: -
V: TRBV7-9
size: -
J: TRBJ2-5

DNA: TGTGCCACCAATACAGGGTCCCCCTCCTCCTACAATGAGCAGTTCTTC
CDR3: CATNTGSPSSYNEQFF
D: -
V: TRBV7-2
size: once
J: TRBJ2-1

DNA: TGTGCCTGGAGTGCCAGGGGAGGCTACACCTTC
CDR3: CAWSARGGYTF
D: -
V: TRBV30
size: -
J: TRBJ1-2

DNA: TGTGCCAGCTCACGGAATAGCGGGGGCCTCAATGAGCAGTTCTTC
CDR3: CASSRNSGGLNEQFF
D: TRBD2
V: TRBV18
size: few
J: TRBJ2-1

DNA: TGTGCCAGCAGCCTTCGGACAGCGAACACTGAAGCTTTCTTT
CDR3: CASSLRTANTEAFF
D: -
V: TRBV5-8
size: -
J: TRBJ1-1

DNA: TGTGCCAGCAGTTTTCTCGGAAAAGGACTCCACTTT
CDR3: CASSFLGKGLHF
D: -
V: TRBV27
size: -
J: TRBJ1-6

DNA: TGTGCCTGGGGCTTTGGCACTGAAGCTTTCTTT
CDR3: CAWGFGTEAFF
D: -
V: TRBV30
size: -
J: TRBJ1-1

DNA: TGTGCCTGGAGTGTAGGCCGGGGAAGCTCCTACAATGAGCAGTTCTTC
CDR3: CAWSVGRGSSYNEQFF
D: -
V: TRBV30
size: -
J: TRBJ2-1

DNA: TGTGCCAGCAGTTCGGGACTAGCGGGACTTTACAATGAGCAGTTCTTC
CDR3: CASSSGLAGLYNEQFF
D: TRBD2
V: TRBV28
size: -
J: TRBJ2-1

DNA: TGTGCCAGCAGTCAAAGCTTAATCACCAGGAATGAAAAACTGTTTTTT
CDR3: CASSQSLITRNEKLFF
D: -
V: TRBV7-6
size: -
J: TRBJ1-4

DNA: TGTGCTAGCAGCTCCGGTCGGGGGACTGAAGCTTTCTTT
CDR3: CASSSGRGTEAFF
D: -
V: TRBV7-7
size: -
J: TRBJ1-1

DNA: TGTGCCAGCAGAGTGGGGGGAGGCTATGGCTACACCTTC
CDR3: CASRVGGGYGYTF
D: -
V: TRBV5-4
size: -
J: TRBJ1-2

DNA: TGCGCCAGCAGCTTCATTGCTGCGGGAGAGACCCAGTACTTC
CDR3: CASSFIAAGETQYF
D: -
V: TRBV5-1
size: -
J: TRBJ2-5

DNA: TGTGCCAGCAGTGAAACGGGAACCGGGGAGCTGTTTTTT
CDR3: CASSETGTGELFF
D: -
V: TRBV6-4
size: -
J: TRBJ2-2

DNA: TGTGCCAGCAGCTTGGACACAGGGGGGAGCACTGAAGCTTTCTTT
CDR3: CASSLDTGGSTEAFF
D: TRBD1
V: TRBV11-2
size: -
J: TRBJ1-1

DNA: TGTGCCACCTGCAGGGGGCCGGCAGAGACCCAGTACTTC
CDR3: CATCRGPAETQYF
D: TRBD1
V: TRBV15
size: once
J: TRBJ2-5

DNA: TGTGCCAGTAGTATGACCGGCAGGGAAGAAGCTTTCTTT
CDR3: CASSMTGREEAFF
D: -
V: TRBV19
size: -
J: TRBJ1-1

DNA: TGTGCCAGCAGCCCCTCGGGGACAGGGGTTTCCCGAGAGCAGTTCTTC
CDR3: CASSPSGTGVSREQFF
D: TRBD1
V: TRBV7-3
size: -
J: TRBJ2-1

DNA: TGTGCCAGCAGCCAAGTGACCGGCTTAAGCGGCTACACCTTC
CDR3: CASSQVTGLSGYTF
D: -
V: TRBV14
size: -
J: TRBJ1-2

DNA: TGCAGCGTTGATTTAGGAGTATACAATGAGCAGTTCTTC
CDR3: CSVDLGVYNEQFF
D: -
V: TRBV29-1
size: -
J: TRBJ2-1

DNA: TGCGCCAGCAGCAGATCACTAGCGACCTCCTACAATGAGCAGTTCTTC
CDR3: CASSRSLATSYNEQFF
D: TRBD2
V: TRBV5-1
size: -
J: TRBJ2-1

DNA: TGTGCCAGCAGCTTAAATCAGGGTGACTATGGCTACACCTTC
CDR3: CASSLNQGDYGYTF
D: -
V: TRBV7-2
size: few
J: TRBJ1-2

DNA: TGTGCCAGCAGTCTAAAGGACCAGCTGAAAAAGACCGGGGAGCTGTTTTTT
CDR3: CASSLKDQLKKTGELFF
D: -
V: TRBV4-2
size: -
J: TRBJ2-2

DNA: TGTGCCAGCAGCCCTCGCCTAGGGGGCGGAGAGACCCAGTACTTC
CDR3: CASSPRLGGGETQYF
D: TRBD1
V: TRBV9
size: -
J: TRBJ2-5

DNA: TGTGCCAGCAGCTTAGATCCTGGGGCGGGACCTGGGAATGAGCAGTTCTTC
CDR3: CASSLDPGAGPGNEQFF
D: -
V: TRBV7-2
size: -
J: TRBJ2-1

DNA: TGTGCCAGCAGCCCCGGCCTTGCGGGGGGGCTAAATTATGTCGGGGAGCTGTTTTTT
CDR3: CASSPGLAGGLNYVGELFF
D: TRBD2
V: TRBV4-2
size: -
J: TRBJ2-2

DNA: TGTGCCAGCAGCTCCAGAGCGGGGATTTCTGGGGCCAACGTCCTGACTTTC
CDR3: CASSSRAGISGANVLTF
D: TRBD2
V: TRBV7-2
size: -
J: TRBJ2-6

DNA: TGTGCCAGCAGCCGCACGGGGGCCCGGGGGAATGAGCAGTTCTTC
CDR3: CASSRTGARGNEQFF
D: -
V: TRBV5-4
size: -
J: TRBJ2-1

DNA: TGTGCCAGCAGTCCACAGGGGGGTCGTAATGAAAAACTGTTTTTT
CDR3: CASSPQGGRNEKLFF
D: TRBD1
V: TRBV28
size: -
J: TRBJ1-4

DNA: TGTGCCAGCAGCCAAGACCGGGGACAGGGCCGTGAAAAACTGTTTTTT
CDR3: CASSQDRGQGREKLFF
D: TRBD1
V: TRBV4-2
size: -
J: TRBJ1-4

DNA: TGTGCCAGCAGTGAAGGACGACTGAACACTGAAGCTTTCTTT
CDR3: CASSEGRLNTEAFF
D: -
V: TRBV25-1
size: -
J: TRBJ1-1

DNA: TGTGCCAGCAGCGGGCGGGGCCCAGATACGCAGTATTTT
CDR3: CASSGRGPDTQYF
D: -
V: TRBV7-6
size: -
J: TRBJ2-3

DNA: TGTGCCAGCAGCGTAGGTAGGACCGGCCGCGGGGGGGGTAGGACAGATACGCAGTATTTT
CDR3: CASSVGRTGRGGGRTDTQYF
D: TRBD2
V: TRBV9
size: -
J: TRBJ2-3

DNA: TGTGCCAGCAGCTTAGATCCCTCTTCAGGTGGCTACACCTTC
CDR3: CASSLDPSSGGYTF
D: -
V: TRBV7-8
size: few
J: TRBJ1-2

DNA: TGTGCCAGCAGCTTAGGAGCGGGGGTCTCATTTAATCAGCCCCAGCATTTT
CDR3: CASSLGAGVSFNQPQHF
D: -
V: TRBV11-2
size: -
J: TRBJ1-5

DNA: TGCGCCAGCAGCCTTAGTCCAGCGGGGGAAACGACGGACATTCAGTACTTC
CDR3: CASSLSPAGETTDIQYF
D: TRBD2
V: TRBV5-1
size: -
J: TRBJ2-4

DNA: TGTGCCAGCAGGACCCAACCCTCTGGGGCCAACGTCCTGACTTTC
CDR3: CASRTQPSGANVLTF
D: -
V: TRBV28
size: -
J: TRBJ2-6

DNA: TGTGCCAGCAGCCGAAGGGGACAGGGGGATTCTGGAAACACCATATATTTT
CDR3: CASSRRGQGDSGNTIYF
D: TRBD1
V: TRBV4-2
size: once
J: TRBJ1-3

DNA: TGTGCCAGCAGCCCGAGCGGGGGGGGTCCCTACAATGAGCAGTTCTTC
CDR3: CASSPSGGGPYNEQFF
D: TRBD2
V: TRBV7-2
size: -
J: TRBJ2-1

DNA: TGTGCCAGCAGTGAAGCGAGCGGCAGGGCCTACGAGCAGTACTTC
CDR3: CASSEASGRAYEQYF
D: -
V: TRBV2
size: -
J: TRBJ2-7

DNA: TGTGCCAGCAGCTTAGCGAAGGGGTACTACAATGAGCAGTTCTTC
CDR3: CASSLAKGYYNEQFF
D: -
V: TRBV7-2
size: -
J: TRBJ2-1

DNA: TGCGCCAGCAGCCAAGATGCAAGGACAGGGGTAGTCTATGGCTACACCTTC
CDR3: CASSQDARTGVVYGYTF
D: TRBD1
V: TRBV4-1
size: -
J: TRBJ1-2